Sequencing of this TCR beta chain was carried out in a study of blood T cell repertoires in COVID-19. Across the whole study: From the United States, Italy and Spain came samples of acute and convalescent COVID-19. PBMCs, B-cell-depleted T cells, or T cells were the source of the cDNA or gDNA that made up the material.

In the study's own analysis: Amplification of reference gene primers provided the estimated nucleated cell counts. Some clones are missing from TCRdb's copy, which holds only in-frame ones; the method was immunoSEQ multiplex PCR. From that table come the V and J calls and clone size; the DNA was used to work out D and trimming. The sample has about 120,000 clones; around 79% are singletons. The specimen sequenced was peripheral blood. The receptor was derived from a man in his 70s with acute or convalescent COVID-19.

The CDR3 DNA reads as TGTGCCAGCAGCGTCCTTTTTGGCGGGGGGGCCCTCAATGAGCAGTTCTTC. It yields the protein CASSVLFGGGALNEQFF. V is TRBV9 and J is TRBJ2-1; 9 bases are shared with TRBD2. V lost 2 bases to trimming and J lost 6 bases; unmatched junction nucleotides: 12. CDR1 SGDLS and CDR2 YYNGEE come from the germline V gene. The CDR3 spans 17 residues.